Each of the 25 T cell receptor beta chains below was sequenced from the same sample in a study of blood T cells in healthy people across ages. A J-beta primer mix and a sample-barcoded 5' primer were used in a second PCR of about 7 to 12 cycles. One entry per CDR3 protein results from TCRdb running MiXCR on the 5' RACE reads. The sample has about 1,600,000 distinct CDR3 sequences, approximately 40% seen once. The sequenced material came from blood. The receptors stem from a woman younger than 35 in good health.

V gene TRBV6-5 combines with J gene TRBJ2-1, with 9 bases matching TRBD2. With V trimmed by 2 bases and J by 7 bases, 6 bases remained unmatched. Germline V gives CDR1 MNHEY, CDR2 SVGAGI. CDR3 length: 15 amino acids. CDR3 bases: TGTGCCAGCAGTTACGTAGCGGGAGAGTGGAATGAGCAGTTCTTC. The encoded protein is CASSYVAGEWNEQFF.

The gene calls are TRBV7-2 and TRBJ1-4; D gene uncertain. V gave up 5 bases and J gave up 0 bases, with 13 bases separating them. The CDR3 contains 16 residues. From germline, CDR1 is SGHTA and CDR2 FQGNSA. CDR3 sequence reads: CASSPGEKATNEKLFF. CDR3 coding DNA: TGTGCCAGCAGCCCCGGTGAGAAGGCAACTAATGAAAAACTGTTTTTT.

This clonotype was recorded once. The chain employs TRBV27 and TRBJ1-1; D uncertain. This CDR3 spans 13 amino acids. In germline, CDR1 is MNHEY, CDR2 SMNVEV (reference sequence). The germline V and J ends were trimmed by 5 bases and 6 bases, with 13 bases remaining between them. The CDR3 DNA sequence: TGTGCCAGCAGTGACCGGGTCAACGCTGAAGCTTTCTTT. It translates to CASSDRVNAEAFF.

The genes are TRBV5-8 and TRBJ2-2, with D possibly TRBD1 on 6 matching bases. This CDR3 has 15 amino acids. V was pared by 4 bases and J by 4 bases, with 14 bases between. Germline values: CDR1 SGHTS, CDR2 YDEGEE. CDR3 region: CASSPRGEGTGELFF. CDR3 coding DNA: TGTGCCAGCAGCCCCAGGGGAGAAGGCACCGGGGAGCTGTTTTTT.

The V and J genes are TRBV27 and TRBJ2-2; 16 nucleotides agree with TRBD2. CDR3 length: 20 amino acids. Germline V gene lookup returns CDR1 MNHEY and CDR2 SMNVEV (reference sequence). The V and J ends lost 4 bases and 0 bases, in that order; junction bases with no gene match: 8. The CDR3: CASSSRGLAGGWPNTGELFF. In DNA form, the CDR3 reads TGTGCCAGCAGTTCCCGGGGACTAGCGGGAGGGTGGCCGAACACCGGGGAGCTGTTTTTT.

The genes are TRBV12-3 or TRBV12-4 and TRBJ1-2; 7 bases are shared with TRBD1. The ends lost 3 bases at V and 5 bases at J; junction bases unmatched: 9. This CDR3 spans 15 amino acids. CDR3 sequence: CASSLRTGFFYGYTF. CDR3 in DNA: TGTGCCAGCAGTTTGCGGACAGGCTTTTTTTATGGCTACACCTTC.

The chain carries TRBV6-1 and TRBJ1-1; D not resolved. Germline assignment: CDR1 MNHNS and CDR2 SASEGT. This CDR3 has 15 residues. Trimming pared 5 bases from V and 4 bases from J, leaving 17 bases between. CDR3 protein: CASSSWPGSGTEAFF. The CDR3, as DNA: TGTGCCAGCAGTTCCTGGCCGGGCTCGGGCACTGAAGCTTTCTTT.

CDR3 nucleotides: TGTGCCAGCAGTTTACTAGAGTTGGTCACAGATACGCAGTATTTT. Translating gives CASSLLELVTDTQYF. The rearrangement joins TRBV2 to TRBJ2-3; D perhaps matches TRBD2 (5 bases). Germline V CDR1 and CDR2: SNHLY, FYNNEI. V was cut by 5 bases and J by 2 bases, with 14 bases left in between. This CDR3 has 15 residues.

This clonotype was seen a handful of times. This chain joins TRBV6-1 and TRBJ1-1; possible D gene TRBD1, 6 bases. CDR3 size: 15 residues. Germline V CDR1 and CDR2: MNHNS, SASEGT. V lost 6 bases to trimming and J lost 5 bases, with 19 bases between them. The CDR3 loop reads CASRYLGGWITEAFF. CDR3 coding DNA: TGTGCCAGCAGATATCTAGGGGGTTGGATAACTGAAGCTTTCTTT.

This clonotype was recorded at least ten times. This chain uses TRBV12-3 or TRBV12-4 with TRBJ1-2; D gene uncertain. Trimming took 3 bases from V and 3 from J, leaving 8 bases between them. This CDR3 is built from 13 residues. In DNA form, the CDR3 reads TGTGCCAGCAGTTTCGGCAGAGACTATGGCTACACCTTC. It yields the protein CASSFGRDYGYTF.

The V gene is TRBV7-6, the J gene TRBJ1-2; TRBD1 aligns across 9 bases. This CDR3 comprises 18 residues. J gave up 4 bases and V 3 bases, and 15 bases lay outside the gene matches. Germline CDR1 and CDR2: SGHVS and FNYEAQ. The CDR3: CASSFHTGQGHPSYGYTF. The DNA of the CDR3 is TGTGCCAGCAGCTTCCATACGGGACAGGGCCATCCTTCCTATGGCTACACCTTC.

V gene TRBV3-1 combines with J gene TRBJ2-3; 12 positions match TRBD2. This CDR3 spans 14 amino acids. V lost 4 bases, J lost 8 bases, and 4 bases stayed unmatched. Germline CDR1 and CDR2: LGHDT and YNNKEL (reference sequence). Written as DNA, the CDR3 is TGTGCCAGCAGCCCTAGCGGGGGGGCCCGTACGCAGTATTTT. Translating it yields CASSPSGGARTQYF.

The rearrangement uses TRBV12-3 or TRBV12-4 and TRBJ2-3, with TRBD1 matching 7 bases. This CDR3 has 20 amino acids. J gave up 3 bases and V 6 bases, and 24 bases lay outside the gene matches. The CDR3 nucleotides read TGTGCCAGCAGCTCCAATACCCCGAAACACAGGGGAGTCAGAACAGATACGCAGTATTTT. This codes for CASSSNTPKHRGVRTDTQYF.

This clonotype came up a few times. A junction boundary mismatches the germline segment, possibly from a read error. The rearrangement joins TRBV29-1 to TRBJ2-7, with TRBD2 identical over 12 bases. Germline V gene data show CDR1 as SQVTM and CDR2 as ANQGSEA. The CDR3 has 14 amino acids. The CDR3 DNA reads as TGCAGCGTCACGACTAGCGGGAGCTCCCACGAGCAGTACTTC. It encodes CSVTTSGSSHEQYF.

The gene calls are TRBV28 and TRBJ2-1; TRBD1 matches 7 bases. The assigned J gene may be wrong: the sequence end matches TRBJ2-7 better. CDR1 is MDHEN, CDR2 SYDVKM, per germline. The length of the CDR3 is 14 residues. CDR3 region: CASRSLEQGDEQYF. The CDR3 DNA is TGTGCCAGCAGGAGCCTTGAGCAGGGGGATGAGCAGTACTTC.

The gene calls are TRBV30 and TRBJ2-7, with D perhaps being TRBD1 or TRBD2 (5 bases each). CDR1 is GTSNPN and CDR2 is SVGIG in the germline V gene (reference sequence). V shed 1 base and J shed 4 bases, with 11 bases lying between them. CDR3 size: 13 residues. CDR3 amino acids: CAWSDGAGYEQYF. The CDR3 DNA is TGTGCCTGGAGTGACGGGGCAGGGTACGAGCAGTACTTC.

The chain has TRBV20-1 and TRBJ2-1, with TRBD1 identical over 7 bases. The germline CDR1 and CDR2 sequences are DFQATT and SNEGSKA (reference sequence). V dropped 5 bases and J dropped 5; count of bases not matched to a gene: 6. The CDR3 length is 13 residues. This CDR3 is CSAGDRFNNEQFF. The CDR3 nucleotides are TGCAGTGCTGGGGACAGATTTAACAATGAGCAGTTCTTC.

The chain links TRBV27 to TRBJ1-2; perhaps TRBD1 as D (5 bases). Trimming removed 0 bases from V and 4 bases from J, with 12 bases in between. The CDR3 is made up of 15 amino acids. CDR1 is MNHEY and CDR2 is SMNVEV in the germline V gene (reference sequence). The CDR3 coding sequence is TGTGCCAGCAGTTTATCGGGACGCGGACTCTATGGCTACACCTTC. Translated: CASSLSGRGLYGYTF.

A note on this clonotype: The junction and the germline gene differ at one end; a read error may be behind it. The genes are TRBV10-3 and TRBJ2-4; 7 nucleotides line up with TRBD1. The end of the DNA fits TRBJ2-7 better, so the J call may be wrong. This CDR3 has 14 residues. From germline, CDR1 is ENHRY and CDR2 SYGVKD. In DNA form, the CDR3 reads TGTGACATCAGTAGGGGGCCAGACCCCTACGAGCAGTACTTC. Protein product: CDISRGPDPYEQYF.

This clonotype is a singleton in its sample. The V call is TRBV21-1, the J call TRBJ2-4; TRBD1, as called in the table, went unchecked against the DNA. The J call is doubtful: the DNA matches TRBJ2-7 better. TRBV21-1 represents a pseudogene. CDR3 length: 14 residues. CDR3 in amino acids: CASNKAGHIYEQYF. In nucleotides, the CDR3 is TGTGCCAGCAACAAAGCGGGACACATTTACGAGCAGTACTTC.

The chain uses TRBV5-6 and TRBJ2-2; TRBD2 agrees at 14 bases. Germline V gene data show CDR1 as SGHDT and CDR2 as YYEEEE. The CDR3 has 16 amino acids. The V segment lost 6 bases and the J segment 5 bases; nucleotides outside the gene matches: 6. The CDR3 is CASILRLAGGTGELFF. CDR3 bases: TGTGCCAGCATCCTTCGACTAGCGGGGGGGACCGGGGAGCTGTTTTTT.

This clonotype has only a few counts. The rearrangement uses TRBV13 and TRBJ2-7; no reliable D call. V lost 5 bases, J lost 9 bases, and 17 bases lay in between. This CDR3 spans 13 amino acids. The germline CDR1 and CDR2 sequences are PRHDT and FYEKMQ (reference sequence). CDR3 DNA: TGTGCCAGCAGCCCAAGTAATTTCGTGCGGCAGTACTTC. Encoded protein: CASSPSNFVRQYF.

This clonotype was counted only a few times. The rearrangement links TRBV20-1 to TRBJ2-1; possibly TRBD1 for D (6 bases). V was trimmed by 3 bases and J by 1 base, leaving 7 bases between them. Per the germline V gene, CDR1 is DFQATT and CDR2 is SNEGSKA (reference sequence). The CDR3 has 13 amino acids. CDR3 coding DNA: TGCAGTGCTAGCAGGGGTTCCTACAATGAGCAGTTCTTC. Encoded protein: CSASRGSYNEQFF.

The chain combines TRBV27 with TRBJ1-2, with a tentative D call TRBD1 (5 bases). Trimming shortened V by 7 bases and J by 8 bases, and 20 bases separated the two germline ends. Germline values: CDR1 MNHEY, CDR2 SMNVEV (reference sequence). The length of the CDR3 is 14 residues. This CDR3 is CASTFSSTGGGYTF. The CDR3 bases are TGTGCCAGCACCTTTTCCTCGACTGGGGGAGGCTACACCTTC.

The CDR3 nucleotides are TGTGCCAGCAGCTTAGGACGTTTTAGAACCAATGAGCAGTTCTTC. Its translation is CASSLGRFRTNEQFF. The chain recombines TRBV7-9 with TRBJ2-1; D uncertain. Germline CDR1 is SEHNR and CDR2 is FQNEAQ (reference sequence). V was clipped by 1 base and J by 6 bases, with 13 bases between them. The CDR3 length is 15 residues. The variable domain in full, completed from reference TRBV7-9 and TRBJ2-1, reads DTGVSQNPRHKITKRGQNVTFRCDPISEHNRLYWYRQTLGQGPEFLTYFQNEAQLEKSRLLSDRFSAERPKGSFSTLEIQRTEQGDSAMYLCASSLGRFRTNEQFFGPGTRLTVL.